This note documents a single TCR beta chain sequence. The repertoire was sequenced with immunoSEQ multiplex PCR; TCRdb's copy has only in-frame clones and lacks some. There are some 40,000 clones in the sample; over 90% occur only once, and 3.6% lies in the top ten. This entry comes from a study of graft-versus-host responses after intestinal transplantation. Study-level information: Tacrolimus plus steroids were given to all recipients for two to three years, preceded by anti-thymocyte globulin induction.

CDR3 size: 15 residues. From germline, CDR1 is SGHAT and CDR2 FQDESV (reference sequence). Deletions cut 5 bases from V and 9 bases from J, with 17 bases between. The J gene is TRBJ2-6, the V gene TRBV11-1, with a tentative D call TRBD1 (6 bases). The sequencing used PBMCs, collected 734 days after intestinal transplantation. The source of this sequence is a human patient who received an intestinal transplant, so some T cells may come from the graft donor. DNA for the CDR3: TGTGCCAGCAGCGATGCCCGGGGACATATCAACGTCCTGACTTTC. Translated, it gives CASSDARGHINVLTF. Full variable domain (missing parts from reference TRBV11-1 and TRBJ2-6): EAEVAQSPRYKITEKSQAVAFWCDPISGHATLYWYRQILGQGPELLVQFQDESVVDDSQLPKDRFSAERLKGVDSTLKIQPAELGDSAMYLCASSDARGHINVLTFGAGSRLTVL.